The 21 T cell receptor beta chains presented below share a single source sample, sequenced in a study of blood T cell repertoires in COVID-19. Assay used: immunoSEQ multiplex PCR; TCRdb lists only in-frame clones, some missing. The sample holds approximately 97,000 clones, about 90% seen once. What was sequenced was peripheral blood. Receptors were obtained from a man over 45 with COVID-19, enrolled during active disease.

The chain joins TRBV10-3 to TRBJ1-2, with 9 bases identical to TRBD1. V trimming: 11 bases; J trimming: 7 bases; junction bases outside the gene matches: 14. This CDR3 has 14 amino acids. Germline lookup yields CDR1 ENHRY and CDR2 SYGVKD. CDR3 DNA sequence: TGTGCCGTCCAGCCGGGACAGGGACCGAGTGGCTACACCTTC. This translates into CAVQPGQGPSGYTF.

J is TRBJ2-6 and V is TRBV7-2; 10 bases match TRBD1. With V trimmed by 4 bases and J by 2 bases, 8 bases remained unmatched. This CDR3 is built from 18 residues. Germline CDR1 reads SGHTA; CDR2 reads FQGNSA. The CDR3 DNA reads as TGTGCCAGCAGCTCAGGGGGGACAGGGGTGCCTGGGGCCAACGTCCTGACTTTC. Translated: CASSSGGTGVPGANVLTF.

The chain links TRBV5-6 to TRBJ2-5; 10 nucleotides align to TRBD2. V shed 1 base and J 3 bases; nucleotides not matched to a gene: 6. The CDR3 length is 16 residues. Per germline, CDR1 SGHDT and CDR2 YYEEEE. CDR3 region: CASSLLPSGGKETQYF. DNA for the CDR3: TGTGCCAGCAGCTTGTTGCCTAGCGGGGGAAAAGAGACCCAGTACTTC.

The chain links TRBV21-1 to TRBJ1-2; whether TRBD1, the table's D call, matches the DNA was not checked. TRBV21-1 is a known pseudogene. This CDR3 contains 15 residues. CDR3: CASSEGGRGAAADTF. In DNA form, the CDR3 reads TGTGCCAGCAGCGAAGGGGGCAGGGGGGCAGCTGCTGACACCTTC.

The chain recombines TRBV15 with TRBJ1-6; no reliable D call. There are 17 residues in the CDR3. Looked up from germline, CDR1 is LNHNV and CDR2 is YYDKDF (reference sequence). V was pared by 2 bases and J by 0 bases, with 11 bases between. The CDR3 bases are TGTGCCACCAGCAGACGAACCCCGAGCTCCTATAATTCACCCCTCCACTTT. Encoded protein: CATSRRTPSSYNSPLHF.

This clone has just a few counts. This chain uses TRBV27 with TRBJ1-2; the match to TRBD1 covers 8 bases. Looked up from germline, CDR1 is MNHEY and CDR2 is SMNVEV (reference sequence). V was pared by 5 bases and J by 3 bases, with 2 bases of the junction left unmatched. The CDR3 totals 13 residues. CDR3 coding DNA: TGTGCCAGCAGTAAGGACAGGGACTATGGCTACACCTTC. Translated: CASSKDRDYGYTF.

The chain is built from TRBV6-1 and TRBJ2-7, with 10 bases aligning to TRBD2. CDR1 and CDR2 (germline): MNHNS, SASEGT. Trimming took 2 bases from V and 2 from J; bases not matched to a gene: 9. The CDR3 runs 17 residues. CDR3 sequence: CASSERAGGNPPYEQYF. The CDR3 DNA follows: TGTGCCAGCAGTGAAAGAGCGGGGGGGAATCCACCCTACGAGCAGTACTTC.

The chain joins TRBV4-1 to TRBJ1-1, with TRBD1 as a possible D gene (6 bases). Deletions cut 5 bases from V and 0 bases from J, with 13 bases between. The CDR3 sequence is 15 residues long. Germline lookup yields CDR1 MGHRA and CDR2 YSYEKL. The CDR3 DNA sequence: TGCGCCAGCAGCAGAGAGACAGGACTGAACACTGAAGCTTTCTTT. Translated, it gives CASSRETGLNTEAFF.

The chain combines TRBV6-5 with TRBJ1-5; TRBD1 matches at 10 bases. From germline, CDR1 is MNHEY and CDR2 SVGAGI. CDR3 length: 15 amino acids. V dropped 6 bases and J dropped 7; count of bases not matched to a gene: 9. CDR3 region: CASSQHGTGVQPQHF. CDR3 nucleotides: TGTGCCAGCAGCCAACACGGGACAGGGGTCCAGCCCCAGCATTTT.

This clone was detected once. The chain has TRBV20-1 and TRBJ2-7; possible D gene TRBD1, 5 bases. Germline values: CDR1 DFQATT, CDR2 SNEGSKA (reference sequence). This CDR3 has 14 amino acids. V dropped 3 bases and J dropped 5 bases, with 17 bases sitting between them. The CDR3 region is CSASSFGAWNEQYF. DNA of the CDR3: TGCAGTGCTAGTTCCTTTGGGGCTTGGAACGAGCAGTACTTC.

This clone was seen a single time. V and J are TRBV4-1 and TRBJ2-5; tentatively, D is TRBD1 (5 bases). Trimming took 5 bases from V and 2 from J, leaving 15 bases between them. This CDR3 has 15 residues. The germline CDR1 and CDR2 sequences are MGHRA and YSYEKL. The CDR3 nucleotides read TGCGCCAGCAGCAGCCTAGGTGACAGACAAGAGACCCAGTACTTC. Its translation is CASSSLGDRQETQYF.

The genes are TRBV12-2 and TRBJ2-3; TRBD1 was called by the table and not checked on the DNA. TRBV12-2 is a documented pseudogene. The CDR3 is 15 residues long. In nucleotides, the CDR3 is TGTGCAAGTCGCTACGGACAGGGTTGCACAGATACGCAGTATTTT. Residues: CASRYGQGCTDTQYF.

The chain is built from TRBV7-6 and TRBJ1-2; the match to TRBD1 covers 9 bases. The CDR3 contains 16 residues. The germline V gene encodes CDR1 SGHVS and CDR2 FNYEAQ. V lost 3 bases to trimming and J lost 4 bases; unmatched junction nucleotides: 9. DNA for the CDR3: TGTGCCAGCAGCTTGGATGGGGGACAGGGTAGCTATGGCTACACCTTC. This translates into CASSLDGGQGSYGYTF.

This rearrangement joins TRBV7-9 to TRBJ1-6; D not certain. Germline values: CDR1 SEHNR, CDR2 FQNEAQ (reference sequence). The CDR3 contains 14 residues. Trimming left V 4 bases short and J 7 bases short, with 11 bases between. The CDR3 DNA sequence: TGTGCCAGCAGCTATTCATACATAAATTCACCCCTCCACTTT. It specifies CASSYSYINSPLHF.

The CDR3 DNA follows: TGTGCCAGCAGTCCCCTCCCGACGGGAGGGGGGTCTGGCTACACCTTC. This codes for CASSPLPTGGGSGYTF. This chain links TRBV6-6 with TRBJ1-2; weak D call: TRBD1 (6 bases). Trimming removed 5 bases at V and 7 bases at J, with 23 bases between. The CDR3 loop spans 16 amino acids. Per the germline V gene, CDR1 is MNHNY and CDR2 is SVGAGI (reference sequence).

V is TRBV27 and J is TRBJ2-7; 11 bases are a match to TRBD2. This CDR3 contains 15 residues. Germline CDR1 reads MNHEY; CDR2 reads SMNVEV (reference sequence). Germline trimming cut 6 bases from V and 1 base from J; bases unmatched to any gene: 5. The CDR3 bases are TGTGCCAGCAGCCTCCTAGCGGGGGGTTCCTACGAGCAGTACTTC. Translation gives CASSLLAGGSYEQYF.

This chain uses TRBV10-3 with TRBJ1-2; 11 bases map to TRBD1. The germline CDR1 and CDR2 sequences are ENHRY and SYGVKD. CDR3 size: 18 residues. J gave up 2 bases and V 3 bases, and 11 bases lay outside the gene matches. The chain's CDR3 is CAISDQLRTGGRNYGYTF. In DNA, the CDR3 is TGTGCCATCAGTGACCAACTGAGGACAGGGGGCAGAAACTATGGCTACACCTTC.

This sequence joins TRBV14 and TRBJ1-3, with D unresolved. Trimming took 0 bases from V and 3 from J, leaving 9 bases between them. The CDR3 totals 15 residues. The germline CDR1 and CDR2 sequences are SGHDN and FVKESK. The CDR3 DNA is TGTGCCAGCAGCCAAGACGGACTTTTTGGAAACACCATATATTTT. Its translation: CASSQDGLFGNTIYF.

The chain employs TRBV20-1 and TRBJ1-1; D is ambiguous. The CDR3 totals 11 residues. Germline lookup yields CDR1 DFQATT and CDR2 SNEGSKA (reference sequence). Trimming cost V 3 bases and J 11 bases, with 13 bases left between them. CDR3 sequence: CSARVREYAFF. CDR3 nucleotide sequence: TGCAGTGCTAGGGTAAGGGAGTATGCTTTCTTT.

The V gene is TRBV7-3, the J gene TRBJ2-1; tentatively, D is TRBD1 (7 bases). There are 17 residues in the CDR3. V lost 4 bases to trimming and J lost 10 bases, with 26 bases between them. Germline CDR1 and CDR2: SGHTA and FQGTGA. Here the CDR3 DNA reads TGTGCCAGCAGCTCCTACCACTCAGGGGGGCCGGCCGGGGAGCAGTTCTTC. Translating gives CASSSYHSGGPAGEQFF.

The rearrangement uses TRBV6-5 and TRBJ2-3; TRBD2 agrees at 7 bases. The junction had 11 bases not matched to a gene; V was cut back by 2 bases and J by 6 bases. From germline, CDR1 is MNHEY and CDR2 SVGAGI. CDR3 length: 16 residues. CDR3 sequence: CASSYSGANEVDTQYF. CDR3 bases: TGTGCCAGCAGTTACAGCGGGGCCAACGAGGTGGATACGCAGTATTTT.